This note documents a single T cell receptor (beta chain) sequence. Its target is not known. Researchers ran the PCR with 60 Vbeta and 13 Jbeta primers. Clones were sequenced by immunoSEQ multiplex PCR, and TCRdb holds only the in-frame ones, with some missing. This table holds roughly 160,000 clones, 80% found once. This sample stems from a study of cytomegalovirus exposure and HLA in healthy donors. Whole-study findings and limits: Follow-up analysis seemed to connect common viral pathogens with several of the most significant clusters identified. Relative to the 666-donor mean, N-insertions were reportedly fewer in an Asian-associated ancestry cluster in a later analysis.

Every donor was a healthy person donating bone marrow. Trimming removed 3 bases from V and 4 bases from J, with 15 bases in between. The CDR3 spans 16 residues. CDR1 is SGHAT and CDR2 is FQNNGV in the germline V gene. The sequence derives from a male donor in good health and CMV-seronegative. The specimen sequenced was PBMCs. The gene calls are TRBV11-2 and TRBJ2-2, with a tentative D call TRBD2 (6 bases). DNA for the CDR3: TGTGCCAGCAGCTTGGGACTTGGGCCCTTCACCGGGGAGCTGTTTTTT. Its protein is CASSLGLGPFTGELFF.